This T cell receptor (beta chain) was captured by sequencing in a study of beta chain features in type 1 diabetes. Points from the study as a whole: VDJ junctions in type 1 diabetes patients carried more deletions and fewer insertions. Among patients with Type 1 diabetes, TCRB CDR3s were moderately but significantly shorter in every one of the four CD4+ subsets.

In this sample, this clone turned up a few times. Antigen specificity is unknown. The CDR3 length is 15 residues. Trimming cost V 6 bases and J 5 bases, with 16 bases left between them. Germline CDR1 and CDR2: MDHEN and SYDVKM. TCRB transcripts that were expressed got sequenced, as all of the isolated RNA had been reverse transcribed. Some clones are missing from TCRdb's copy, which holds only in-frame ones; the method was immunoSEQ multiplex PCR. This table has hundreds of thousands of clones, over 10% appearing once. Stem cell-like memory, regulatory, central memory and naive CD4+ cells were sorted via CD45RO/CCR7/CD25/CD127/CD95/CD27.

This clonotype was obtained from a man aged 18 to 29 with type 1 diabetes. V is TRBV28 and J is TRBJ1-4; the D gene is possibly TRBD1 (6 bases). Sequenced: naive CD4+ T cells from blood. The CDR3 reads CASSGEDRLNEKLFF. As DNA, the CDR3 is TGTGCCAGCAGCGGAGAGGACAGACTGAATGAAAAACTGTTTTTT.